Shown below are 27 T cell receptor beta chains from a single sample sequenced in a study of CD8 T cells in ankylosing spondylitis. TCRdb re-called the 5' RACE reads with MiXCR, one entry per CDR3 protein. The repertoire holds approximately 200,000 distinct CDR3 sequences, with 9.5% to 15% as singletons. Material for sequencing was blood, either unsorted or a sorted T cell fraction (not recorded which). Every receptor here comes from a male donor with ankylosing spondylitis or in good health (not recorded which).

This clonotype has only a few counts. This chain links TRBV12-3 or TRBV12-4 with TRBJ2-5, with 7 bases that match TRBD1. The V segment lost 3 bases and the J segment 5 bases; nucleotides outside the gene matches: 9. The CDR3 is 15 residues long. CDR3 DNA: TGTGCCAGCAGTTTCGGGCAGGGGGTGGGGGAGACCCAGTACTTC. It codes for CASSFGQGVGETQYF.

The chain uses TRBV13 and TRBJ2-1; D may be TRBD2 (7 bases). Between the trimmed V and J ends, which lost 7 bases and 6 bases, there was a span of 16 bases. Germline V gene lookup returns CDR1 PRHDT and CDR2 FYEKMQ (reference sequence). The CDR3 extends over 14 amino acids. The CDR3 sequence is CASILGGGSNEQFF. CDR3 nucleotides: TGTGCCAGCATCCTGGGGGGGGGCAGCAATGAGCAGTTCTTC.

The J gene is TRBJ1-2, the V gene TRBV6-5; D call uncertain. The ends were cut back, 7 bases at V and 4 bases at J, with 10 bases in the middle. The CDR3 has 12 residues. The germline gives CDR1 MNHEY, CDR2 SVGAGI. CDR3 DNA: TGTGCCAGCAAGGGAGGCCTCTATGGCTACACCTTC. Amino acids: CASKGGLYGYTF.

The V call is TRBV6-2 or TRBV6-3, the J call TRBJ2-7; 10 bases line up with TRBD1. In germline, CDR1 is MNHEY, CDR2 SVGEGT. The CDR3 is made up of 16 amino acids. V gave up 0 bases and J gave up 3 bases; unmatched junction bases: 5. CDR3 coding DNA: TGTGCCAGCAGTTACTCGAAGGGGGACAGGGGCTACGAGCAGTACTTC. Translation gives CASSYSKGDRGYEQYF.

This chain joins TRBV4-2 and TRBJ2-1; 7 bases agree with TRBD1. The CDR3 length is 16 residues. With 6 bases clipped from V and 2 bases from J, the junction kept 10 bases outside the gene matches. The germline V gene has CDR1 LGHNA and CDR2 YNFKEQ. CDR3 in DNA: TGTGCCAGCAGACTAGAGGGGGCAGGGGCCTACAATGAGCAGTTCTTC. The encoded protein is CASRLEGAGAYNEQFF.

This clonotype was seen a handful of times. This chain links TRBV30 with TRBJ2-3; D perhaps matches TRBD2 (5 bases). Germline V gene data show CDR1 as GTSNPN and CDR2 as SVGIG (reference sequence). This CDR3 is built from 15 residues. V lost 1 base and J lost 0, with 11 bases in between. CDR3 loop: CAWSESSGSTDTQYF. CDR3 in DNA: TGTGCCTGGAGTGAGTCAAGCGGAAGCACAGATACGCAGTATTTT.

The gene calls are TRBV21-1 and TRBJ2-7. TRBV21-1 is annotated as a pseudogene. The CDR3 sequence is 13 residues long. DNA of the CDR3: TGTGCCAACCCAATAAGGACGATCACAGAGCAGTACTTC. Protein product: CANPIRTITEQYF.

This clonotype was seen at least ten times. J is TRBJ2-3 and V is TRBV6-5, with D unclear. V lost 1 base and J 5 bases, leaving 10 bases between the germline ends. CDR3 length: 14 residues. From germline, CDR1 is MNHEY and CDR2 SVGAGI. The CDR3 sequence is CASSYYSGLDTQYF. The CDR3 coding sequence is TGTGCCAGCAGTTACTATTCCGGCTTAGATACGCAGTATTTT.

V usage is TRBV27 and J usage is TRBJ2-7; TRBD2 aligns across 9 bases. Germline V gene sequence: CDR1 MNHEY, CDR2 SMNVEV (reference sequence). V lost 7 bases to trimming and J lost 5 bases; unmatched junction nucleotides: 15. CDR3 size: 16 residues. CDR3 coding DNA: TGTGCCAGCAATCGGCTAGCGGGAAGGGAGGGCGACGAGCAGTACTTC. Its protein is CASNRLAGREGDEQYF.

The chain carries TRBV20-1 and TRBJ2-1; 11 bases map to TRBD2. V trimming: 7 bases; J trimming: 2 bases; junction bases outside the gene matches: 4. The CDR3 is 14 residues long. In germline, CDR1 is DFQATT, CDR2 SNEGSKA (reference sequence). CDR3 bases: TGCAGTGTTACTAGCGGGAGCGCCTACAATGAGCAGTTCTTC. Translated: CSVTSGSAYNEQFF.

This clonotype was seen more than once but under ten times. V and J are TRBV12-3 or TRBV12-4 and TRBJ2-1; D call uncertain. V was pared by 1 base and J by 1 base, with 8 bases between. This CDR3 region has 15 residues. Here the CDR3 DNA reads TGTGCCAGCAGTTTAGGGGTAGGGTCCTACAATGAGCAGTTCTTC. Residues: CASSLGVGSYNEQFF.

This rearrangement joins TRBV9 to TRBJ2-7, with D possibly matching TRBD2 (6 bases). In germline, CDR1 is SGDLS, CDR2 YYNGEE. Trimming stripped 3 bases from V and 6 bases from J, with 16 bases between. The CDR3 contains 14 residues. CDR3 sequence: CASSAPVGGSEQYF. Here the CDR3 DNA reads TGTGCCAGCAGCGCACCAGTGGGAGGATCCGAGCAGTACTTC.

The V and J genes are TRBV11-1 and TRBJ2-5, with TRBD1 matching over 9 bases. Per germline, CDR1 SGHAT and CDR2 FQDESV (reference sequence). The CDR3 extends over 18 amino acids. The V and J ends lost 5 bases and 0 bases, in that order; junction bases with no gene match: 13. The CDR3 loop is CASSGTGTGKAHQETQYF. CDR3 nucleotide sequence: TGTGCCAGCAGCGGAACCGGGACAGGGAAAGCCCACCAAGAGACCCAGTACTTC.

CDR3 loop: CASSVGTGEAYEQYF. The CDR3 DNA follows: TGTGCCAGCAGTGTTGGGACAGGGGAGGCCTACGAGCAGTACTTC. The chain couples TRBV6-1 to TRBJ2-7; 10 nucleotides line up with TRBD1. Losses at the gene ends were 4 bases for V and 2 bases for J; bases not matched to a gene: 5. In germline, CDR1 is MNHNS, CDR2 SASEGT. This CDR3 spans 15 amino acids.

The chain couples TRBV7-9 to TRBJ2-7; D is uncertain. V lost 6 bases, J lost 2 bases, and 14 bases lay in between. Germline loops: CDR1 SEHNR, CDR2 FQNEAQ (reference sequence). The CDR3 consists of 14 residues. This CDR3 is CASRPLDGTYEQYF. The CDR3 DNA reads TGTGCCAGCAGGCCCCTTGACGGCACCTACGAGCAGTACTTC.

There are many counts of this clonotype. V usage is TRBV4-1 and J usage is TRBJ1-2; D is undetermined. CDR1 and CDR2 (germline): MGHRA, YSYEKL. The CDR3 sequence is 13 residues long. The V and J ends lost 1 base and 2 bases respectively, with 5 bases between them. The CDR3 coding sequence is TGCGCCAGCAGCCAAGGAGGGAACTATGGCTACACCTTC. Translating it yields CASSQGGNYGYTF.

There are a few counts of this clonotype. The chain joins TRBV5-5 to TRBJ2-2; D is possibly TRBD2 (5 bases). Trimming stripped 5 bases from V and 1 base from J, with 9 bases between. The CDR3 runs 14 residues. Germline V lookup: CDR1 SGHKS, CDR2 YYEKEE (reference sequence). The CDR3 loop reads CASRPGKNTGELFF. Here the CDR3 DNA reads TGTGCCAGCAGGCCCGGGAAGAACACCGGGGAGCTGTTTTTT.

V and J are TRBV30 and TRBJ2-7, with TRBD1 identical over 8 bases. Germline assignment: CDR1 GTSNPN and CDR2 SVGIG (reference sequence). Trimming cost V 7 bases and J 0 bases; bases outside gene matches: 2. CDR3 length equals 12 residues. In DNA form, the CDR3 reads TGTGCCTTCGACAGGGGCTCCTACGAGCAGTACTTC. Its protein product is CAFDRGSYEQYF.

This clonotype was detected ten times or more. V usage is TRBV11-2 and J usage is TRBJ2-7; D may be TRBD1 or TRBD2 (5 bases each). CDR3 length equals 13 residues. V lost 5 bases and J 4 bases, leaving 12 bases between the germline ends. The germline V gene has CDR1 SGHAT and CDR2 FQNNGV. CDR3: CASSPGTPYEQYF. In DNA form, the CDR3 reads TGTGCCAGCAGCCCGGGGACCCCGTACGAGCAGTACTTC.

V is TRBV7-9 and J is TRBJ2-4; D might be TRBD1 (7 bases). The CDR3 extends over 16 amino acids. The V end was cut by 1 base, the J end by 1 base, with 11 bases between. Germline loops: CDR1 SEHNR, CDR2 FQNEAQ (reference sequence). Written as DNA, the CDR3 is TGTGCCAGCAGCTTAGATTCAGGGGGGGCCAAAAACATTCAGTACTTC. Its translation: CASSLDSGGAKNIQYF.

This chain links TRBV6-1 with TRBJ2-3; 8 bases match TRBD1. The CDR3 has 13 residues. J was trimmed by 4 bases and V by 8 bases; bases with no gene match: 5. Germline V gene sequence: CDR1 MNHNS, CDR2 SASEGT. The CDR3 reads CASRGQAADTQYF. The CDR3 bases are TGTGCCAGCCGGGGACAGGCAGCAGATACGCAGTATTTT.

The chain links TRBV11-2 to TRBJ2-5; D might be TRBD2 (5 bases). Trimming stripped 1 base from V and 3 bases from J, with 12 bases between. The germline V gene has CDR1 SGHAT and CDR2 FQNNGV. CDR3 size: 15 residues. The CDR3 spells CASSLGGWVEETQYF. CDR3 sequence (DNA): TGTGCCAGCAGCTTAGGCGGGTGGGTAGAAGAGACCCAGTACTTC.

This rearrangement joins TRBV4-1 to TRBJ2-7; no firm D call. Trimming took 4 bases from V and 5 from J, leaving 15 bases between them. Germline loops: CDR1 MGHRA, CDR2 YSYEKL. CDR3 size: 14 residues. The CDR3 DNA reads TGCGCCAGCAGCCCCTCTTCCATCCTGGACGAGCAGTACTTC. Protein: CASSPSSILDEQYF.

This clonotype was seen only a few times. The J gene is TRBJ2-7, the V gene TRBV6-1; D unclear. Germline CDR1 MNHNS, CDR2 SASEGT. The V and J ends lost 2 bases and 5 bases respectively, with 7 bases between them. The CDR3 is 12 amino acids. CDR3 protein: CASSELPDEQYF. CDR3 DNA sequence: TGTGCCAGCAGTGAACTCCCCGACGAGCAGTACTTC.

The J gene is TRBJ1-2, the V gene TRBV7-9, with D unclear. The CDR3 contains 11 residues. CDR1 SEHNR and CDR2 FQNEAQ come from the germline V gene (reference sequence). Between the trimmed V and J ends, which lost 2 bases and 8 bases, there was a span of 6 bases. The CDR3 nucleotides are TGTGCCAGCAGCTTATCGGACGGCTACACCTTC. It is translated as CASSLSDGYTF.

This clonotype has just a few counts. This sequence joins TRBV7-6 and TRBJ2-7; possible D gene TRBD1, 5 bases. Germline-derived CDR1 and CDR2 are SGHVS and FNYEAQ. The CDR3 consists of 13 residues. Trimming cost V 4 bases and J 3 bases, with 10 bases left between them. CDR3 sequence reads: CASSSRTHYEQYF. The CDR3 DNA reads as TGTGCCAGCAGCTCCCGGACACACTACGAGCAGTACTTC.

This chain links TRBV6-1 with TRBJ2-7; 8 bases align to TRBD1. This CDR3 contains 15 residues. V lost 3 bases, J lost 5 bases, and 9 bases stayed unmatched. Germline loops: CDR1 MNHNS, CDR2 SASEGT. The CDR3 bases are TGTGCCAGCAGTGATTCTCCAGGGGGCAACGACGAGCAGTACTTC. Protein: CASSDSPGGNDEQYF.